The 16 T cell receptor beta chains listed next were all sequenced from one sample in a study of shared clonotypes between healthy human individuals. Sequenced by immunoSEQ multiplex PCR; TCRdb stores in-frame clones only, minus some. The sample has some 700,000 clones; 90% are singletons. Specimen: memory CD8+ T cells from PBMCs. The subset was: CD45RO+ cells pooled with CCR7-negative TemRA cells. The source is a man aged 18 to 30 in good health. Some clones in this sample may be carry-over from other donors' samples.

The V gene is TRBV18, the J gene TRBJ2-2; D unclear. The germline gives CDR1 KGHSH, CDR2 LQKENI. Trimming removed 8 bases from V and 3 bases from J, with 10 bases in between. CDR3 length equals 13 residues. The CDR3 DNA reads TGTGCCAGCCCCCGGCAGGACACCGGGGAGCTGTTTTTT. Amino acid sequence: CASPRQDTGELFF.

This chain uses TRBV5-4 with TRBJ2-7; 7 bases are shared with TRBD1. Germline loops: CDR1 SGHNT, CDR2 YYREEE (reference sequence). Losses at the gene ends were 6 bases for V and 2 bases for J; bases not matched to a gene: 5. The CDR3 runs 13 residues. The CDR3 region is CASTGDRPYEQYF. CDR3 DNA: TGTGCCAGCACCGGGGACAGACCCTACGAGCAGTACTTC. Full variable domain (remainder filled in from reference TRBV5-4 and TRBJ2-7): ETGVTQSPTHLIKTRGQQVTLRCSSQSGHNTVSWYQQALGQGPQFIFQYYREEENGRGNFPPRFSGLQFPNYSSELNVNALELDDSALYLCASTGDRPYEQYFGPGTRLTVT.

There are many counts of this clone. The V and J genes are TRBV7-9 and TRBJ1-1, with 9 bases that match TRBD1. V lost 4 bases and J lost 4; bases outside the gene matches: 10. Germline assignment: CDR1 SEHNR and CDR2 FQNEAQ (reference sequence). The CDR3 has 16 residues. DNA of the CDR3: TGTGCCAGCAGCTCGGGACAGGGTTTAGGTCTCACTGAAGCTTTCTTT. Translation: CASSSGQGLGLTEAFF.

The rearrangement uses TRBV27 and TRBJ2-1, with 7 bases lining up with TRBD2. In germline, CDR1 is MNHEY, CDR2 SMNVEV (reference sequence). The trim removed 5 bases at V and 0 bases at J, leaving 13 bases unmatched. This CDR3 is 18 amino acids long. CDR3 in DNA: TGTGCCAGCAGTCCCCAGAGCGGGACGGCTCACTCCTACAATGAGCAGTTCTTC. Translated, it gives CASSPQSGTAHSYNEQFF.

The chain couples TRBV27 to TRBJ2-2; 7 bases line up with TRBD2. Germline lookup yields CDR1 MNHEY and CDR2 SMNVEV (reference sequence). The V and J ends lost 2 bases and 4 bases, in that order; junction bases with no gene match: 13. CDR3 length: 18 residues. The CDR3 sequence is CASSLEGPGTTTTGELFF. The CDR3 nucleotides read TGTGCCAGCAGTTTAGAGGGCCCCGGGACTACTACCACCGGGGAGCTGTTTTTT.

V usage is TRBV19 and J usage is TRBJ1-2; D call uncertain. Trimming left V 4 bases short and J 1 base short, with 10 bases between. The germline V gene encodes CDR1 LNHDA and CDR2 SQIVND (reference sequence). CDR3 size: 14 residues. The chain's CDR3 is CASSTYNLNYGYTF. The DNA of the CDR3 is TGTGCCAGTAGTACATACAACCTTAACTATGGCTACACCTTC.

The V and J genes are TRBV7-9 and TRBJ2-7; TRBD1 matches 9 bases. The junction had 20 bases not matched to a gene; V was cut back by 5 bases and J by 6 bases. Germline V CDR1 and CDR2: SEHNR, FQNEAQ (reference sequence). The length of the CDR3 is 18 residues. The CDR3 sequence is CASSKGTGGSRFAFEQYF. The CDR3 DNA follows: TGTGCCAGCAGCAAGGGTACAGGGGGCTCCCGCTTTGCGTTCGAGCAGTACTTC.

The chain combines TRBV5-8 with TRBJ2-1; D not certain. Germline assignment: CDR1 SGHTS and CDR2 YDEGEE. Trimming pared 3 bases from V and 4 bases from J, leaving 8 bases between. This CDR3 comprises 13 residues. CDR3 loop: CASSSWVYNEQFF. The CDR3 DNA follows: TGTGCCAGCAGCTCGTGGGTGTACAATGAGCAGTTCTTC.

This chain connects TRBV5-6 to TRBJ2-7, with TRBD1 matching 7 bases. Germline V gene sequence: CDR1 SGHDT, CDR2 YYEEEE. This CDR3 region has 13 residues. Losses at the gene ends were 4 bases for V and 6 bases for J; bases not matched to a gene: 7. The DNA of the CDR3 is TGTGCCAGCAGCCCGTCAGGGGGATTCGAGCAGTACTTC. Its protein product is CASSPSGGFEQYF.

The J gene is TRBJ2-3, the V gene TRBV15; no clear D. This CDR3 has 18 residues. Per germline, CDR1 LNHNV and CDR2 YYDKDF (reference sequence). V was clipped by 0 bases and J by 0 bases, with 16 bases between them. The CDR3 reads CATSRDHPRTTSTDTQYF. CDR3 sequence (DNA): TGTGCCACCAGCAGAGATCACCCTCGCACTACTAGCACAGATACGCAGTATTTT.

The rearrangement uses TRBV5-1 and TRBJ2-1; the match to TRBD2 covers 8 bases. The germline V gene has CDR1 SGHRS and CDR2 YFSETQ. V shed 4 bases, J shed 3 bases, and the junction held 12 bases outside the gene matches. CDR3 length equals 17 residues. CDR3 in DNA: TGCGCCAGCAGCGAGAGGAGACTAGCGAGCGGCTACAATGAGCAGTTCTTC. Translating gives CASSERRLASGYNEQFF.

The gene calls are TRBV7-9 and TRBJ2-7, with 7 bases matching TRBD1. The CDR3 totals 14 residues. Germline CDR1 reads SEHNR; CDR2 reads FQNEAQ (reference sequence). V lost 1 base and J lost 5; bases outside the gene matches: 5. The CDR3 DNA reads TGTGCCAGCAGCTTAGTTGGGACAGCGGACGAGCAGTACTTC. This codes for CASSLVGTADEQYF.

The J gene is TRBJ2-7, the V gene TRBV28; 7 nucleotides line up with TRBD2. With 6 bases clipped from V and 3 bases from J, the junction kept 14 bases outside the gene matches. Germline lookup yields CDR1 MDHEN and CDR2 SYDVKM. The CDR3 runs 16 residues. The CDR3 here is CASRGVGREESYEQYF. CDR3 bases: TGTGCCAGCAGGGGGGTTGGACGGGAGGAGAGCTACGAGCAGTACTTC.

The V and J genes are TRBV5-8 and TRBJ2-3, with 7 bases fitting TRBD2. Germline values: CDR1 SGHTS, CDR2 YDEGEE. The CDR3 runs to 16 residues. V lost 4 bases to trimming and J lost 0 bases; unmatched junction nucleotides: 8. CDR3 DNA sequence: TGTGCCAGCAGCCCCCAGCGGGGCGCGAGCACAGATACGCAGTATTTT. Its protein product is CASSPQRGASTDTQYF.

DNA for the CDR3: TGTGCCAGCAGTCCACTCATAGGGGTGCCCGGGGAGCTGTTTTTT. Its protein is CASSPLIGVPGELFF. The rearrangement joins TRBV27 to TRBJ2-2, with D tentatively TRBD1 (5 bases). Per germline, CDR1 MNHEY and CDR2 SMNVEV (reference sequence). This CDR3 comprises 15 residues. The V end was cut by 5 bases, the J end by 6 bases, with 16 bases between.

The chain employs TRBV5-1 and TRBJ2-1, with 10 bases lining up with TRBD1. CDR3 length equals 19 residues. The junction had 10 bases not matched to a gene; V was cut back by 1 base and J by 0 bases. Germline assignment: CDR1 SGHRS and CDR2 YFSETQ. The CDR3 DNA reads as TGCGCCAGCAGCTTGATAGGACAGGGGGTTCTATCCTCCTACAATGAGCAGTTCTTC. It translates to CASSLIGQGVLSSYNEQFF.